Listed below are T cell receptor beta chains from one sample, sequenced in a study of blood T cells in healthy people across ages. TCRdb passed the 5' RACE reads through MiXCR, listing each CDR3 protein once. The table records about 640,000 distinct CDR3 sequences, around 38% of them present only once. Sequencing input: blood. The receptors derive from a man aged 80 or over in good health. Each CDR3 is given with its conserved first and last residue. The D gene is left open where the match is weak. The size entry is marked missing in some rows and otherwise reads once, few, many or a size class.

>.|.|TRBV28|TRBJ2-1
CASSLGAVAYNEQFF
TGTGCCAGCAGTTTAGGGGCAGTTGCCTACAATGAGCAGTTCTTC
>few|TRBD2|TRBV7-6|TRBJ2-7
CASSSAPPSRAKRESHEQYF
TGTGCCAGCAGCTCAGCCCCCCCGAGCAGGGCCAAGCGGGAGTCCCACGAGCAGTACTTC
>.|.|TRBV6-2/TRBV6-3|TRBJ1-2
CASRPGHAGYTF
TGTGCCAGCCGTCCGGGGCACGCGGGCTACACCTTC
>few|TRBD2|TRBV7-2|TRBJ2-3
CASSLKSGRDTQYF
TGTGCCAGCAGCCTCAAAAGCGGGAGAGATACGCAGTATTTT
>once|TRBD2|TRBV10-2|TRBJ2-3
CASSDRRASGYTDTQYF
TGCGCCAGCAGTGACAGGAGGGCTAGCGGATACACAGATACGCAGTATTTT
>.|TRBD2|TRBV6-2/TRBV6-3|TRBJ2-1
CASITARGGYNEQFF
TGTGCCAGCATTACGGCCCGCGGGGGTTACAATGAGCAGTTCTTC
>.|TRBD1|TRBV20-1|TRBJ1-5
CSAAGGDQPQHF
TGCAGTGCCGCAGGGGGTGATCAGCCCCAGCATTTT
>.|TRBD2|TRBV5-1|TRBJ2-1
CASSSSLLAGVRREQFF
TGCGCCAGCAGTTCCTCTTTACTAGCGGGAGTTAGGAGGGAGCAGTTCTTC
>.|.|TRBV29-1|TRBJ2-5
CSVVPGRHKQYF
TGCAGCGTTGTTCCAGGAAGACACAAGCAGTACTTC
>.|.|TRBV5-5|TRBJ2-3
CASNLRLAGPDTQYF
TGTGCCAGCAACCTTAGGCTAGCCGGGCCGGATACGCAGTATTTT
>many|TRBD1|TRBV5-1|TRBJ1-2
CASSKDRGARDGYTF
TGCGCCAGCAGCAAGGACAGGGGGGCGCGTGATGGCTACACCTTC
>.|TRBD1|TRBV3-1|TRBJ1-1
CASSLRTGSNTEAFF
TGTGCCAGCAGCCTTAGGACAGGATCGAACACTGAAGCTTTCTTT
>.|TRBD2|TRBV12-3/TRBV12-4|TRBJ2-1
CASSRLAGGLLDEQFF
TGTGCCAGCAGCCGGCTAGCGGGAGGGCTTTTAGATGAGCAGTTCTTC
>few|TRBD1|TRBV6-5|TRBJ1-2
CASSLQGAWGYTF
TGTGCCAGCAGTCTCCAGGGGGCCTGGGGCTACACCTTC
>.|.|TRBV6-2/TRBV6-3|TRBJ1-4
CASSYSTEKLFF
TGTGCCAGCAGTTACTCTACCGAAAAACTGTTTTTT
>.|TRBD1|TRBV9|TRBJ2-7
CASSGGQGPSYEQYF
TGTGCCAGCAGCGGGGGACAGGGGCCAAGCTACGAGCAGTACTTC
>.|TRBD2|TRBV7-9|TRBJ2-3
CASSLKRAGVLTDTQYF
TGTGCCAGCAGCTTAAAGAGAGCGGGAGTGCTCACAGATACGCAGTATTTT
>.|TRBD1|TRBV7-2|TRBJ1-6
CASNVPGTGNNSPLHF
TGTGCCAGCAACGTACCCGGGACAGGGAACAATTCACCCCTCCACTTT
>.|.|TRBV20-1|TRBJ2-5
CSAFHLVGETQYF
TGCAGTGCCTTTCATTTAGTTGGGGAGACCCAGTACTTC
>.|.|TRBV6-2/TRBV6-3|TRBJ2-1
CASNLGEQFF
TGTGCCAGCAATTTGGGTGAGCAGTTCTTC
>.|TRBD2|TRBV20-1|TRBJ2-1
CSARAPGLAYNEQFF
TGCAGTGCTAGAGCTCCCGGACTAGCCTACAATGAGCAGTTCTTC
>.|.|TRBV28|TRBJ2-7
CASSISSSYEQYF
TGTGCCAGCAGTATTTCGAGCTCCTACGAGCAGTACTTC